The 20 T cell receptor beta chains presented below share a single source sample, sequenced in a study of identical twins. MiXCR, applied by TCRdb to the 5' RACE reads, yields one record per CDR3 protein. The sample holds 1.5 million to 2 million distinct CDR3 sequences; less than 35% are singletons and the top ten take 0.25% to 0.3%. Sequencing was carried out using cord blood. All receptors derive from a newborn girl in good health.

This clonotype was found once. The J gene is TRBJ1-1, the V gene TRBV20-1; 10 bases line up with TRBD1. The germline CDR1 and CDR2 sequences are DFQATT and SNEGSKA (reference sequence). V lost 6 bases and J lost 3; bases outside the gene matches: 4. The CDR3 totals 13 residues. The CDR3 loop reads CSADRGLDTEAFF. Here the CDR3 DNA reads TGCAGTGCCGACAGGGGGCTAGACACTGAAGCTTTCTTT.

V and J are TRBV24-1 and TRBJ1-5, with 10 bases matching TRBD1. J was trimmed by 5 bases and V by 3 bases; bases with no gene match: 9. This CDR3 has 17 residues. The germline V gene has CDR1 KGHDR and CDR2 SFDVKD. The CDR3 DNA follows: TGTGCCACCAGTGATAAGGTAGGGGGACAGGGGTATCAGCCCCAGCATTTT. Amino acid sequence: CATSDKVGGQGYQPQHF.

Only a few counts were recorded for this clonotype. The chain recombines TRBV10-3 with TRBJ2-4; D gene uncertain. The V gene lost 2 bases and the J gene lost 5 bases, with 4 bases spanning the gap. This CDR3 has 12 residues. The germline CDR1 and CDR2 sequences are ENHRY and SYGVKD. The CDR3 coding sequence is TGTGCCATCAGTGAGAACGAAAACATTCAGTACTTC. This translates into CAISENENIQYF.

This chain joins TRBV29-1 and TRBJ2-7; perhaps TRBD2 as D (5 bases). The V gene lost 4 bases and the J gene lost 1 base, with 8 bases spanning the gap. The CDR3 contains 12 residues. The germline V gene has CDR1 SQVTM and CDR2 ANQGSEA. CDR3 sequence: CSVVRESYEQYF. The CDR3 nucleotides read TGCAGCGTTGTACGGGAATCCTACGAGCAGTACTTC.

The rearrangement links TRBV28 to TRBJ2-7, with 12 bases lining up with TRBD2. The CDR3 has 16 residues. The junction had 6 bases not matched to a gene; V was cut back by 3 bases and J by 3 bases. The germline V gene has CDR1 MDHEN and CDR2 SYDVKM. CDR3 bases: TGTGCCAGCAGTTTTAGTAGGACTAGCGGGATCTACGAGCAGTACTTC. This codes for CASSFSRTSGIYEQYF.

The rearrangement links TRBV20-1 to TRBJ1-2; maybe TRBD1 (5 bases). CDR1 is DFQATT, CDR2 SNEGSKA, per germline (reference sequence). Trimming removed 3 bases from V and 7 bases from J, with 15 bases in between. The CDR3 covers 13 residues. CDR3 bases: TGCAGTGCTAGGGCAGGGAGGTTACGTGGCTACACCTTC. Protein product: CSARAGRLRGYTF.

This chain joins TRBV15 and TRBJ1-1; D is ambiguous. V was pared by 0 bases and J by 5 bases, with 13 bases between. In germline, CDR1 is LNHNV, CDR2 YYDKDF (reference sequence). The CDR3 is made up of 15 amino acids. The CDR3 coding sequence is TGTGCCACCAGCAGAGATAAGGGAGCGGGGACTGAAGCTTTCTTT. Protein: CATSRDKGAGTEAFF.

The genes are TRBV2 and TRBJ1-1; D remains unclear. Trimming removed 1 base at V and 0 bases at J, with 9 bases between. Germline V lookup: CDR1 SNHLY, CDR2 FYNNEI. The CDR3 consists of 15 residues. The CDR3 sequence is CASSEETAMNTEAFF. The CDR3 DNA reads as TGTGCCAGCAGTGAAGAGACGGCTATGAACACTGAAGCTTTCTTT.

The chain is built from TRBV5-1 and TRBJ2-3; TRBD1 aligns across 8 bases. V lost 4 bases to trimming and J lost 3 bases; unmatched junction nucleotides: 7. This CDR3 spans 15 amino acids. Per germline, CDR1 SGHRS and CDR2 YFSETQ. CDR3 DNA: TGCGCCAGCAGCGGGGCCGGGACAGGTACAGATACGCAGTATTTT. Translation gives CASSGAGTGTDTQYF.

This clonotype has more than one count but fewer than ten. The V and J genes are TRBV27 and TRBJ2-7; 10 bases align to TRBD1. This CDR3 contains 14 residues. Trimming at V came to 4 bases and at J to 5 bases, leaving 5 bases not matched to a gene. Germline CDR1 and CDR2: MNHEY and SMNVEV (reference sequence). CDR3 residues: CASSWDRGRNEQYF. The CDR3 DNA sequence: TGTGCCAGCAGTTGGGACAGGGGAAGGAACGAGCAGTACTTC.

The chain combines TRBV3-1 with TRBJ2-1; D tentatively reads TRBD1 or TRBD2 (7 bases each). CDR1 LGHDT and CDR2 YNNKEL come from the germline V gene (reference sequence). Trimming took 1 base from V and 5 from J, leaving 18 bases between them. This CDR3 is built from 17 residues. DNA of the CDR3: TGTGCCAGCAGCCAAGCCCCAGGGAGGGGGCCCCACAATGAGCAGTTCTTC. Amino acids: CASSQAPGRGPHNEQFF.

The J gene is TRBJ2-1, the V gene TRBV19; D is unclear. Germline V gene sequence: CDR1 LNHDA, CDR2 SQIVND (reference sequence). The CDR3 totals 13 residues. V was cut by 5 bases and J by 9 bases, with 14 bases left in between. The DNA of the CDR3 is TGTGCCAGTAGTCCAAGCTTGCTAGGTGAGCAGTTCTTC. Amino acids: CASSPSLLGEQFF.

The V gene is TRBV6-1, the J gene TRBJ1-2, with 11 bases lining up with TRBD1. The CDR3 is 17 amino acids. The V gene end was trimmed by 2 bases and the J gene end by 4 bases; junction bases not matched to a gene: 9. Germline values: CDR1 MNHNS, CDR2 SASEGT. CDR3 bases: TGTGCCAGCAGTGAACCGCACGGACAGGGGGCGAGCTATGGCTACACCTTC. It translates to CASSEPHGQGASYGYTF.

This chain links TRBV12-3 or TRBV12-4 with TRBJ2-1; 12 bases match TRBD2. The CDR3 length is 15 residues. V lost 3 bases, J lost 6 bases, and 3 bases stayed unmatched. Written as DNA, the CDR3 is TGTGCCAGCAGTTTGCGGACTAGCGGGGCCAATGAGCAGTTCTTC. This gives the protein CASSLRTSGANEQFF.

This sequence joins TRBV20-1 and TRBJ1-1, with D unclear. The germline CDR1 and CDR2 sequences are DFQATT and SNEGSKA (reference sequence). The V and J ends lost 3 bases and 9 bases respectively, with 14 bases between them. The CDR3 loop spans 12 amino acids. This CDR3 is CSASLRAQQAFF. In DNA, the CDR3 is TGCAGTGCTAGTCTCCGGGCCCAACAAGCTTTCTTT.

Many counts were recorded for this clonotype. The V call is TRBV12-3 or TRBV12-4, the J call TRBJ1-2; 7 bases match TRBD1. The CDR3 contains 12 residues. V gave up 7 bases and J gave up 8 bases; unmatched junction bases: 7. CDR3 amino acids: CASTPDRVGYTF. CDR3 DNA: TGTGCCAGCACCCCTGACAGGGTCGGCTACACCTTC.

The chain carries TRBV7-2 and TRBJ2-5; D not resolved. Germline values: CDR1 SGHTA, CDR2 FQGNSA. Trimming removed 4 bases at V and 6 bases at J, with 12 bases between. The CDR3 runs to 13 residues. The CDR3 loop reads CASSSVSGQTQYF. For the CDR3, the DNA is TGTGCCAGCAGCTCAGTCTCTGGACAGACCCAGTACTTC.

V gene TRBV3-1 combines with J gene TRBJ2-7; D is uncertain. This CDR3 has 13 amino acids. The V end lost 1 base, the J end lost 5 bases, and 9 bases lay between the germline ends. Germline values: CDR1 LGHDT, CDR2 YNNKEL (reference sequence). The CDR3 sequence: CASSQVVGHEQYF. The CDR3 nucleotides are TGTGCCAGCAGCCAAGTTGTGGGCCACGAGCAGTACTTC.

J is TRBJ2-3 and V is TRBV20-1, with unresolved D. The CDR3 is made up of 13 amino acids. The germline V gene encodes CDR1 DFQATT and CDR2 SNEGSKA (reference sequence). V was cut by 8 bases and J by 0 bases, with 12 bases left in between. CDR3 in DNA: TGCAGTTACCGACTGGCTAGCACAGATACGCAGTATTTT. Translating it yields CSYRLASTDTQYF.

The count of this clonotype is one. This chain uses TRBV20-1 with TRBJ2-5, with 13 positions matching TRBD2. The V segment lost 6 bases and the J segment 1 base; nucleotides outside the gene matches: 14. Looked up from germline, CDR1 is DFQATT and CDR2 is SNEGSKA (reference sequence). This CDR3 spans 18 amino acids. CDR3 region: CSARGLAGPHLFQETQYF. As DNA, the CDR3 is TGCAGTGCAAGGGGACTAGCGGGGCCCCACCTATTCCAAGAGACCCAGTACTTC.